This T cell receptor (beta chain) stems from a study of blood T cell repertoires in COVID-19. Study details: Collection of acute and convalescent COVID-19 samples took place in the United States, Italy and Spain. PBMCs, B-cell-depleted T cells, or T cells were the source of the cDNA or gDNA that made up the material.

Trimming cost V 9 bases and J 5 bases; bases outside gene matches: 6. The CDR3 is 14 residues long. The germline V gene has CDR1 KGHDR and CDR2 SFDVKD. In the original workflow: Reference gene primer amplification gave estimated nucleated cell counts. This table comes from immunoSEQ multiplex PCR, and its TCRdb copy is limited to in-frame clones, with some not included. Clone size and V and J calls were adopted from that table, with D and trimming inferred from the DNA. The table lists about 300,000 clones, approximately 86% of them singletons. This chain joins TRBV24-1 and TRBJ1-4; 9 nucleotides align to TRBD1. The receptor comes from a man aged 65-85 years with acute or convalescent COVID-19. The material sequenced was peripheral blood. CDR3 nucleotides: TGTGCCACCGCATCAGGACAGGGGAATGAAAAACTGTTTTTT. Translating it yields CATASGQGNEKLFF.